The 3 T cell receptor beta chains below were found in one sample sequenced in a study of cytomegalovirus exposure and HLA in healthy donors. Repertoires were generated with immunoSEQ multiplex PCR, while TCRdb's copy carries only in-frame clones and drops some. The sample consists of about 140,000 clones, 70% to 90% of them appearing once. Material for sequencing was PBMCs. The source is a woman aged 18-29 years in good health and CMV-seropositive.

The chain combines TRBV19 with TRBJ1-1; D is unclear. CDR3 length equals 16 residues. Germline V CDR1 and CDR2: LNHDA, SQIVND (reference sequence). V was clipped by 4 bases and J by 4 bases, with 19 bases between them. The CDR3, as DNA: TGTGCCAGTAGTACGCCAGCGGGGTTTTTGGGCACTGAAGCTTTCTTT. This translates into CASSTPAGFLGTEAFF.

On this clone: The junction and the germline gene differ at one end; a read error may be behind it. The DNA of the CDR3 is TGTGCCAGCAGCCTAACTAGCAATGAGCAGTTCTTC. Protein: CASSLTSNEQFF. The V and J genes are TRBV7-3 and TRBJ2-1; D is possibly TRBD2 (5 bases). The CDR3 has 12 residues. The germline V gene has CDR1 SGHTA and CDR2 FQGTGA.

This chain's CDR3 is CASSPGGSDTEAFF. The CDR3 nucleotides read TGTGCCAGCTCACCAGGGGGCTCGGACACTGAAGCTTTCTTT. The V and J genes are TRBV18 and TRBJ1-1, with D perhaps TRBD1 (6 bases). CDR1 is KGHSH, CDR2 LQKENI, per germline. The V and J ends lost 2 bases and 3 bases respectively, with 10 bases between them. The CDR3 consists of 14 residues.